Following are 10 T cell receptor beta chains from one sample sequenced in a study of blood T cell repertoires in COVID-19. Profiling relied on immunoSEQ multiplex PCR, and the TCRdb table lists in-frame clones only, not all of them. The data contain about 200,000 clones, 70% to 85% of them singletons. Specimen: PBMCs or T cells enriched from blood (not recorded which). The receptors derive from a man aged 40-55 years who had recovered from COVID-19.

The chain employs TRBV19 and TRBJ2-2; D is ambiguous. CDR1 and CDR2 from the germline V gene are LNHDA and SQIVND (reference sequence). This CDR3 is 16 amino acids long. V was cut by 6 bases and J by 6 bases, with 20 bases left in between. The CDR3 sequence: CASRDSSPQRAGELFF. The CDR3, as DNA: TGTGCCAGTAGAGACTCATCGCCGCAGCGTGCCGGGGAGCTGTTTTTT.

This chain connects TRBV9 to TRBJ2-3; D not certain. Per germline, CDR1 SGDLS and CDR2 YYNGEE. V lost 0 bases to trimming and J lost 6 bases, with 2 bases between them. The CDR3 spans 11 residues. The CDR3 DNA reads as TGTGCCAGCAGCGTAGCGGATACGCAGTATTTT. This sequence encodes CASSVADTQYF. Full variable domain (missing parts from reference TRBV9 and TRBJ2-3): DSGVTQTPKHLITATGQRVTLRCSPRSGDLSVYWYQQSLDQGLQFLIQYYNGEERAKGNILERFSAQQFPDLHSELNLSSLELGDSALYFCASSVADTQYFGPGTRLTVL.

The genes are TRBV28 and TRBJ1-1, with D possibly being TRBD1 (5 bases). CDR3 length: 14 amino acids. Deletions cut 6 bases from V and 1 base from J, with 12 bases between. From germline, CDR1 is MDHEN and CDR2 SYDVKM. CDR3 residues: CASRTDGGNTEAFF. The CDR3 bases are TGTGCCAGCAGAACGGACGGGGGGAACACTGAAGCTTTCTTT.

The chain has TRBV18 and TRBJ2-1; D is unresolved. This CDR3 is built from 14 residues. Germline V gene data show CDR1 as KGHSH and CDR2 as LQKENI. Trimming removed 3 bases from V and 0 bases from J, with 6 bases in between. For the CDR3, the DNA is TGTGCCAGCTCACCCATGAGCTCCTACAATGAGCAGTTCTTC. Amino acids: CASSPMSSYNEQFF.

The chain carries TRBV30 and TRBJ1-5; 7 nucleotides line up with TRBD1. Germline CDR1 and CDR2: GTSNPN and SVGIG (reference sequence). After removal of 4 bases from V and 0 bases from J, the junction contained 12 bases not matched to a gene. This CDR3 comprises 17 residues. This CDR3 reads CAWNYGTADYSNQPQHF. CDR3 in DNA: TGTGCCTGGAATTACGGGACAGCTGATTATAGCAATCAGCCCCAGCATTTT.

V is TRBV28 and J is TRBJ1-5, with a weak D call TRBD1 (6 bases). V gave up 8 bases and J gave up 2 bases, with 13 bases separating them. The CDR3 has 14 amino acids. The V gene's germline CDR1 is MDHEN and CDR2 SYDVKM. The CDR3 spells CASGTGGGNQPQHF. The DNA for the CDR3 is TGTGCCAGCGGCACGGGGGGCGGCAATCAGCCCCAGCATTTT.

CDR3 coding DNA: TGTGCCAGCAGGAGTTCGGTCACCTACGAGCAGTACTTC. This codes for CASRSSVTYEQYF. The V gene is TRBV3-1 (or the pseudogene TRBV3-2), the J gene TRBJ2-7, with unresolved D. The CDR3 has 13 residues. Germline loops: CDR1 LGHDT, CDR2 YNNKEL (reference sequence). V was trimmed by 6 bases and J by 2 bases, leaving 11 bases between them.

V usage is TRBV20-1 and J usage is TRBJ1-2; tentatively, D is TRBD1 (6 bases). Trimming removed 3 bases from V and 7 bases from J, with 15 bases in between. This CDR3 spans 13 amino acids. Germline V gene data show CDR1 as DFQATT and CDR2 as SNEGSKA (reference sequence). The chain's CDR3 is CSASFSGGAGYTF. CDR3 bases: TGCAGTGCTAGTTTCAGTGGGGGGGCTGGCTACACCTTC.

The V call is TRBV9, the J call TRBJ1-1, with a weak D call TRBD1 (5 bases). The ends were cut back, 3 bases at V and 2 bases at J, with 11 bases in the middle. CDR1 is SGDLS, CDR2 YYNGEE, per germline. CDR3 length equals 14 residues. CDR3 nucleotides: TGTGCCAGCAGCGCCAGGGCGCATAACACTGAAGCTTTCTTT. Translating it yields CASSARAHNTEAFF.

This rearrangement joins TRBV5-4 to TRBJ1-3, with D perhaps TRBD1 (6 bases). The CDR3 loop spans 15 amino acids. Trimming took 4 bases from V and 4 from J, leaving 15 bases between them. Germline-derived CDR1 and CDR2 are SGHNT and YYREEE (reference sequence). The DNA of the CDR3 is TGTGCCAGCAGCCTATCGGGAGGGGGAGGAAACACCATATATTTT. Protein sequence: CASSLSGGGGNTIYF.